The sequence of this TCR beta chain was determined in a study of brain metastases from non-small cell lung cancer. Findings and caveats of the study: Brain metastases shared most TCR repertoire with primaries, with sparse T cells.

Concerning this clone itself: Its antigen is currently unknown.

Measured with immunoSEQ multiplex PCR; TCRdb has only the in-frame clones, and not every one. Of roughly 2,000 clones listed, about 90% are singletons. The CDR3 length is 14 residues. Germline CDR1 LNHNV, CDR2 YYDKDF (reference sequence). Trimming stripped 1 base from V and 10 bases from J, with 14 bases between. Sequenced: primary lung tumor tissue. The receptor was derived from a donor aged 40 or older with non-small cell lung cancer. The chain employs TRBV15 and TRBJ2-1; the D gene is possibly TRBD1 (7 bases). The CDR3 DNA sequence: TGTGCCACCAGCAGAGGGCAGGGGGGAGGCGAGCAGTTCTTC. Amino acid sequence: CATSRGQGGGEQFF. The variable domain in full, completed from reference TRBV15 and TRBJ2-1, reads DAMVIQNPRYQVTQFGKPVTLSCSQTLNHNVMYWYQQKSSQAPKLLFHYYDKDFNNEADTPDNFQSRRPNTSFCFLDIRSPGLGDTAMYLCATSRGQGGGEQFFGPGTRLTVL.